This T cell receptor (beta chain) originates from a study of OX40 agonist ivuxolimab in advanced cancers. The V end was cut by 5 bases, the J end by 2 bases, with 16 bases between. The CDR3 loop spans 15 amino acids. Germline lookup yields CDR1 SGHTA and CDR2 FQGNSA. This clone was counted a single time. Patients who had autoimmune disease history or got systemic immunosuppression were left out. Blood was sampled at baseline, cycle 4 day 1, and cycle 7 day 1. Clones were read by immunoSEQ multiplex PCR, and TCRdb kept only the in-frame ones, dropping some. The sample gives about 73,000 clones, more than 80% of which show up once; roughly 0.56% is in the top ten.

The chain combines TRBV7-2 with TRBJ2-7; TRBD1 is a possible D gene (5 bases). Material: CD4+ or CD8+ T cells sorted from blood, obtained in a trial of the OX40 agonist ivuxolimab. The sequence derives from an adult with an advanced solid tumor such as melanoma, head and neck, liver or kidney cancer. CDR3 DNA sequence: TGTGCCAGCAGCCGTGGGGCGGAGCGAGCCTACGAGCAGTACTTC. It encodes CASSRGAERAYEQYF.